The 8 T cell receptor beta chains given below trace back to one sample, sequenced in a study of identical twins. TCRdb reprocessed the 5' RACE reads via MiXCR and lists one record per CDR3 protein. The data show 420,000 or so distinct CDR3 sequences, about 18% seen once. Source material: naive T cells sorted from blood. The source of these receptors is a man aged 50 to 60 in good health.

J is TRBJ1-2 and V is TRBV20-1; TRBD1 matches at 12 bases. J lost 6 bases, V lost 3 bases, and 5 bases had no gene match. Germline assignment: CDR1 DFQATT and CDR2 SNEGSKA (reference sequence). This CDR3 has 14 amino acids. The CDR3: CSASPGTGGDGYTF. Here the CDR3 DNA reads TGCAGTGCTAGTCCTGGGACAGGGGGCGATGGCTACACCTTC.

This chain joins TRBV28 and TRBJ1-5, with 8 bases that match TRBD1. V was clipped by 5 bases and J by 2 bases; unmatched bases: 11. This CDR3 comprises 17 residues. From germline, CDR1 is MDHEN and CDR2 SYDVKM. The CDR3 DNA reads as TGTGCCAGCAGTCCCCCCCCTGCGACAGGGGGCAATCAGCCCCAGCATTTT. It is translated as CASSPPPATGGNQPQHF.

This clonotype has just a few counts. This chain connects TRBV5-5 to TRBJ1-2, with D possibly matching TRBD1 (5 bases). Trimming pared 2 bases from V and 5 bases from J, leaving 16 bases between. The CDR3 sequence is 15 residues long. Germline loops: CDR1 SGHKS, CDR2 YYEKEE (reference sequence). The CDR3 is CASSFGHGKGYGYTF. DNA for the CDR3: TGTGCCAGCAGCTTTGGACACGGCAAAGGGTATGGCTACACCTTC.

This clonotype was recorded at least ten times. V usage is TRBV10-3 and J usage is TRBJ2-3; 13 bases are shared with TRBD2. Germline-derived CDR1 and CDR2 are ENHRY and SYGVKD. This CDR3 region has 16 residues. Unmatched junction bases numbered 12, after V lost 7 bases and J lost 8 bases. CDR3 DNA sequence: TGTGCCATCACCCCTGGACTAGCGGGGGTACCCCGTACGCAGTATTTT. Amino acids: CAITPGLAGVPRTQYF.

This clonotype was detected many times. The chain has TRBV11-3 and TRBJ2-7, with D tentatively TRBD1 (6 bases). V was clipped by 5 bases and J by 7 bases, with 24 bases between them. The CDR3 spans 16 residues. Germline V gives CDR1 SGHNT, CDR2 YENEEA. The CDR3 nucleotides read TGTGCCAGCAGCAAAGGGGAATCTGGGGCCAGGGGAGAGCAGTACTTC. Its translation is CASSKGESGARGEQYF.

This clonotype was seen repeatedly, ten times or more. V gene TRBV7-3 combines with J gene TRBJ2-3; D perhaps matches TRBD2 (5 bases). Trimming left V 4 bases short and J 0 bases short, with 8 bases between. The CDR3 sequence is 14 residues long. Germline CDR1 and CDR2: SGHTA and FQGTGA. The CDR3 loop is CASSSGISTDTQYF. DNA of the CDR3: TGTGCCAGCAGCTCGGGGATTAGCACAGATACGCAGTATTTT. Drawing the rest from reference TRBV7-3 and TRBJ2-3, the complete variable domain is GAGVSQTPSNKVTEKGKYVELRCDPISGHTALYWYRQSLGQGPEFLIYFQGTGAADDSGLPNDRFFAVRPEGSVSTLKIQRTERGDSAVYLCASSSGISTDTQYFGPGTRLTVL.

The rearrangement links TRBV7-2 to TRBJ2-7, with 10 bases matching TRBD2. CDR3 length equals 14 residues. CDR1 and CDR2 (germline): SGHTA, FQGNSA. V trimming: 9 bases; J trimming: 5 bases; junction bases outside the gene matches: 10. CDR3 in DNA: TGTGCCAGTGGGGCTAGCGGGAGTTATAACGAGCAGTACTTC. Its protein is CASGASGSYNEQYF.

This clonotype was detected ten times or more. The V and J genes are TRBV12-3 or TRBV12-4 and TRBJ1-2; D call uncertain. This CDR3 spans 12 amino acids. V gave up 1 base and J gave up 6 bases, with 6 bases separating them. In DNA form, the CDR3 reads TGTGCCAGCAGTTTAGATAGCAATGGCTACACCTTC. Translating it yields CASSLDSNGYTF.